A single sample gave rise to the 12 T cell receptor beta chains below, sequenced in a study of tumor-infiltrating lymphocytes in primary liver carcinoma. From about 19-30 mg of unsorted bulk tissue, DNA and RNA were co-extracted together. A constant-region primer served to make TCR beta cDNA from about 530 ng total RNA. Three nested multiplex PCR rounds, a slightly modified ARM-PCR, produced the libraries for TCR beta. Amplification in the first two PCR rounds was performed using TRBV1-TRBV30 forward primers and a C-beta reverse primer for 10 cycles each. TCRdb reprocessed the multiplex PCR reads via MiXCR and lists one record per CDR3 protein. The table has some 30,000 distinct CDR3 sequences, about 82% seen once. The specimen was liver tumor tissue from sampling region 5. This sample's subset: tumor region T5, tumor centre. These receptors were taken from a middle-aged man with primary liver carcinoma and hepatitis B virus infection.

The V and J genes are TRBV28 and TRBJ2-7; 7 nucleotides line up with TRBD2. V lost 9 bases and J lost 3; bases outside the gene matches: 11. Germline CDR1 reads MDHEN; CDR2 reads SYDVKM. The CDR3 has 14 residues. The CDR3 spells CARSALAVNYEQYF. Here the CDR3 DNA reads TGTGCCAGGAGTGCCCTAGCGGTGAACTACGAGCAGTACTTC. The full variable domain, in which reference TRBV28 and TRBJ2-7 provide the parts outside the CDR3, is DVKVTQSSRYLVKRTGEKVFLECVQDMDHENMFWYRQDPGLGLRLIYFSYDVKMKEKGDIPEGYSVSREKKERFSLILESASTNQTSMYLCARSALAVNYEQYFGPGTRLTVT.

This clonotype appeared a few times. This chain joins TRBV9 and TRBJ1-1, with D uncertain. V lost 4 bases and J 3 bases, leaving 13 bases between the germline ends. There are 14 residues in the CDR3. From germline, CDR1 is SGDLS and CDR2 YYNGEE. The CDR3 sequence: CASSPNSRDTEAFF. CDR3 sequence (DNA): TGTGCCAGCAGCCCCAACTCAAGGGACACTGAAGCTTTCTTT.

This clonotype was counted a single time. Given a much more abundant clone one base away, this may be a read error. The genes are TRBV2 and TRBJ1-1; D gene unclear. The CDR3 has 12 amino acids. Germline V lookup: CDR1 SNHLY, CDR2 FYNNEI. The V gene lost 11 bases and the J gene lost 5 bases, with 15 bases spanning the gap. The CDR3 nucleotides read TGTGCCTGCAACTCGGTTGAAACTGAAGCTTTCTTT. This codes for CACNSVETEAFF.

On this clonotype itself: Lacking the conserved final phenylalanine or tryptophan, this CDR3 likely reflects a read error. The chain recombines TRBV11-1 with TRBJ2-1; the D gene is possibly TRBD1 (5 bases). The CDR3 has 15 amino acids. Per the germline V gene, CDR1 is SGHAT and CDR2 is FQDESV (reference sequence). Trimming pared 4 bases from V and 6 bases from J, leaving 16 bases between. CDR3 amino acids: CASSSLGQGSNEQFL. In nucleotides, the CDR3 is TGTGCCAGCAGCTCCCTCGGACAAGGTAGCAATGAGCAGTTCCTC.

This clonotype was found once. Just one base apart from a much larger clone, this may be a read error. V is TRBV6-5 and J is TRBJ2-2, with 8 bases fitting TRBD1. The germline CDR1 and CDR2 sequences are MNHEY and SVGAGI. The CDR3 spans 15 residues. CDR3 in DNA: TGTGCCAGCAGTTCGCGGACAGGGTTCACCGGGGTGCTGTTTTTT. Its translation is CASSSRTGFTGVLFF.

In its sample, this clonotype was seen once. The chain couples TRBV29-1 to TRBJ2-1; a possible D gene is TRBD2 (6 bases). Germline V gene sequence: CDR1 SQVTM, CDR2 ANQGSEA. The CDR3 runs 13 residues. Trimming pared 8 bases from V and 4 bases from J, leaving 15 bases between. The DNA for the CDR3 is TGCAGCATGGGTGGGAGGCGATACAATGAGCAGTTCTTC. This encodes CSMGGRRYNEQFF.

A few counts support this clonotype. The conserved final phenylalanine or tryptophan is absent from the CDR3, which likely points to a read error. The CDR3 here is CPSSFTGVTWELFL. Written as DNA, the CDR3 is TGTCCCAGCAGCTTTACAGGGGTTACCTGGGAGCTGTTTCTT. The chain uses TRBV11-1 and TRBJ2-2, with 7 bases aligning to TRBD1. Germline V gene data show CDR1 as SGHAT and CDR2 as FQDESV (reference sequence). The length of the CDR3 is 14 residues.

About this clonotype itself: Likely a read error: the CDR3 ends without its conserved phenylalanine or tryptophan. V gene TRBV14 combines with J gene TRBJ2-1, with TRBD1 identical over 7 bases. The germline V gene has CDR1 SGHDN and CDR2 FVKESK. V was clipped by 5 bases and J by 4 bases; unmatched bases: 11. The CDR3 has 16 residues. The CDR3: CASSAPGDSSYNEQFL. For the CDR3, the DNA is TGTGCCAGCAGCGCGCCAGGGGACAGCTCATACAATGAGCAGTTCCTC.

This chain joins TRBV7-2 and TRBJ2-5; maybe TRBD1 (5 bases). The germline V gene encodes CDR1 SGHTA and CDR2 FQGNSA. The V end was cut by 4 bases, the J end by 5 bases, with 17 bases between. The CDR3 length is 15 residues. The CDR3 region is CASSSGGARVETQYF. CDR3 in DNA: TGTGCCAGCAGCTCCGGTGGGGCAAGGGTGGAGACCCAGTACTTC.

On this clonotype itself: The conserved closing phenylalanine or tryptophan is absent in this CDR3, likely reflecting a read error. The rearrangement uses TRBV12-3 or TRBV12-4 and TRBJ2-2; a weak D match, TRBD2 (6 bases). Trimming left V 8 bases short and J 6 bases short, with 13 bases between. The CDR3 totals 13 residues. The DNA for the CDR3 is TGTGCCAGCGTCCGACTAGTGGCCGGGGAGCTGTTTTAC. Its protein product is CASVRLVAGELFY.

This chain connects TRBV10-3 to TRBJ2-7; TRBD1 is a possible D gene (6 bases). CDR3 length: 14 amino acids. The germline V gene encodes CDR1 ENHRY and CDR2 SYGVKD. V shed 3 bases and J shed 8 bases, with 17 bases lying between them. CDR3 sequence reads: CAISDNGQRMKQYF. The CDR3 DNA follows: TGTGCCATCAGTGACAATGGACAGAGGATGAAGCAGTACTTC.

A remark on this clonotype: One end of the junction fails to match germline, which may point to a read error. The chain is built from TRBV29-1 and TRBJ2-3, with D uncertain. CDR1 is SQVTM, CDR2 ANQGSEA, per germline. The CDR3 runs to 11 residues. The CDR3 region is CSVLRADTQYF. In nucleotides, the CDR3 is TGCAGCGTTCTAAGGGCAGATACGCAATATTTT.